This T cell receptor beta chain was identified during a study of blood T cell repertoires in COVID-19. Sequencing was performed with immunoSEQ multiplex PCR; in TCRdb, only in-frame clones are kept and a portion is missing. Here the sample spans some 260,000 clones, 82% being singletons. This CDR3 region has 14 residues. The ends were cut back, 7 bases at V and 2 bases at J, with 14 bases in the middle. Germline CDR1 is WNHNN and CDR2 is SYGVQD (reference sequence). The sample consisted of peripheral blood. The chain couples TRBV10-1 to TRBJ2-5, with a weak D call TRBD2 (6 bases). The TCR originated in a woman younger than 35 with acute or convalescent COVID-19. The CDR3 here is CASTGWREQETQYF. DNA of the CDR3: TGCGCCAGCACCGGGTGGCGGGAACAAGAGACCCAGTACTTC.